This record looks at one T cell receptor (beta chain) sequence and its context. Its antigen specificity is not known. The input lacks base qualities; no much larger clone sits a single base away. Libraries were made using the immunoSEQ multiplex PCR assay. In most patients, genomic DNA was isolated using the Qiagen DNeasy Blood and Tissue Kit and sent frozen to Adaptive Biotechnologies for TCR sequencing. High-throughput TCR-beta CDR3 sequencing of genomic DNA from most patients was performed by Adaptive Biotechnologies. Turning to the authors' computational methods: Adaptive's ImmunoSEQ software supplied the TCR sequencing data for under 20 patients, while MiXCR and VDJtools were used to process a few other patients. CD4 versus CD8 sorting errors were corrected by removing sequences found in both subsets at a frequency ratio below 5:1. CDR3 nucleotide sequences shared by donor and recipient were removed because the origin of these sequences could not be assigned. At least 2-fold expansion over unstimulated cells and a minimum CFSE-low frequency of 0.002% (template counts) or 0.001% (read counts) were required for clones to be classified as alloreactive. Clones were considered mappable if detected in sequenced pre-transplant spleen, lymph node, or MLR CFSE-low populations of the donor or recipient. The cumulative frequency of alloreactive clones was calculated as a percentage of all sequences, weighted by copy number. Entries here come from immuneACCESS through TCRdb and include only in-frame sequences with V and J called. Some clones fail to appear in such tables; in the studies checked, an unresolved V gene covers under half of the shortfall, and the cause of the remainder is unknown. For V, J and clone size, that table is used; D and trimming come from the DNA. The sample yields 150,000 or so clones; about 90% were counted once. Together, the top ten hold about 0.19% of the sample.

The data stem from a study of graft-versus-host responses after intestinal transplantation listed by TCRdb under 2021. For the study in its entirety: The transplants that recipients received were multivisceral, liver-intestinal, or isolated intestinal. After intestinal transplantation, graft-versus-host and host-versus-graft alloreactive T cell clones in the graft, circulation and bone marrow were tracked using bulk TCR-beta CDR3 sequencing. The cohort enrolled about 23 intestinal transplant recipients, one of whom was a retransplant, and 3 patients without pretransplant specimens were excluded. A peak of at least 4% donor T cells among recipient peripheral blood mononuclear cells was the definition used for donor T cell macrochimerism. Anti-thymocyte globulin induction was given to all recipients, followed by maintenance tacrolimus and steroids for approximately three years. Rather than going through the commercial service, samples from a few later patients were sequenced in-house on an Illumina MiSeq and processed with MiXCR. To identify alloreactive clones, pre-transplant mixed lymphocyte reaction products were sequenced and compared with unstimulated pre-transplant donor and recipient T cells.

Sequences SGHNT (CDR1) and YYREEE (CDR2) are obtained from the germline V gene (reference sequence). The CDR3 numbers 12 residues from cysteine through phenylalanine. Here the CDR3 DNA is all that survives: 36 bases in frame from base 1. General study outcomes and caveats: GvH clones were detected in recipient bone marrow, and some of these GvH clones were observed earlier in ileal mucosa or blood, consistent with an intestinal mucosal origin. In patients with donor T cell macrochimerism, the allografts had high GvH to HvG T cell clonal ratios. Early after transplant, declines in HvG clones were associated with peak levels of circulating GvH clones. The relatively low number and heterogeneity of intestinal transplant patients limited the conclusions.

The sample's time point, from its label and the paper: cells obtained before transplantation from donor or recipient. CD3+CD4+ and CD3+CD8+ populations were FACS-sorted from unstimulated pre-transplant donor and recipient cells taken from spleen or lymph nodes. Rearrangement joined TRBV5-4 to TRBJ2-5, with the D segment identity uncertain. The DNA end is more similar to TRBJ2-7, so the J call may be wrong. This receptor was obtained from a human donor who received an intestinal transplant. The sequencing here drew on unstimulated CD4+ T cells sorted from spleen or lymph node cells, taken before intestinal transplant. At the DNA level, the sequence is TGTGCCAGCAGCTATGACGGCTACGAGCAGTACTTC. This yields the protein CASSYDGYEQYF.